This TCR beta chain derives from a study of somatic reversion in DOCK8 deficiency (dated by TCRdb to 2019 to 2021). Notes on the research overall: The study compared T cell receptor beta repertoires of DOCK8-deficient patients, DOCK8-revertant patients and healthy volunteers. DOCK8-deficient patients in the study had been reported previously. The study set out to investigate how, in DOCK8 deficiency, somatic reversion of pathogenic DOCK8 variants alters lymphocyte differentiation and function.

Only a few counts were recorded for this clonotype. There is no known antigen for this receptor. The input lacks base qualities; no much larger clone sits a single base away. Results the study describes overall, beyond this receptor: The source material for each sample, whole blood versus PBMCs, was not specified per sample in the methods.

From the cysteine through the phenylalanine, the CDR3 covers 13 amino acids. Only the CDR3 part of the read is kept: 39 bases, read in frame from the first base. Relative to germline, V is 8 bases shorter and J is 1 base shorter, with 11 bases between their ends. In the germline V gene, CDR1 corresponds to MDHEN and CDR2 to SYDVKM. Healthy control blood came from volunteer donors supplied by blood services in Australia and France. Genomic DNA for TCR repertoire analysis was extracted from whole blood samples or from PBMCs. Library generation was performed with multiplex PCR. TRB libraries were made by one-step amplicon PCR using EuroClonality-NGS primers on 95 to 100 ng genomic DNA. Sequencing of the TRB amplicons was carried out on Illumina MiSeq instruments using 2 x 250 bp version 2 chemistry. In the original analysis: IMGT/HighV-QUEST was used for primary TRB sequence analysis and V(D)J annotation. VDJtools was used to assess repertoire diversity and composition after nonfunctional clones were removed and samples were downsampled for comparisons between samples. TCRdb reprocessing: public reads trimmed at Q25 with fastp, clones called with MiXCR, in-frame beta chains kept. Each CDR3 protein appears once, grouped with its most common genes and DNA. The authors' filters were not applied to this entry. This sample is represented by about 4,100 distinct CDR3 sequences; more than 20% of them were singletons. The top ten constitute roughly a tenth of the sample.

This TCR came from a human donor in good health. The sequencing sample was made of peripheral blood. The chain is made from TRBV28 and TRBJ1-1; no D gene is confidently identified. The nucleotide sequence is TGTGCCAGCGTGCCATGGCAGAACACTGAAGCTTTCTTT. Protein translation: CASVPWQNTEAFF.